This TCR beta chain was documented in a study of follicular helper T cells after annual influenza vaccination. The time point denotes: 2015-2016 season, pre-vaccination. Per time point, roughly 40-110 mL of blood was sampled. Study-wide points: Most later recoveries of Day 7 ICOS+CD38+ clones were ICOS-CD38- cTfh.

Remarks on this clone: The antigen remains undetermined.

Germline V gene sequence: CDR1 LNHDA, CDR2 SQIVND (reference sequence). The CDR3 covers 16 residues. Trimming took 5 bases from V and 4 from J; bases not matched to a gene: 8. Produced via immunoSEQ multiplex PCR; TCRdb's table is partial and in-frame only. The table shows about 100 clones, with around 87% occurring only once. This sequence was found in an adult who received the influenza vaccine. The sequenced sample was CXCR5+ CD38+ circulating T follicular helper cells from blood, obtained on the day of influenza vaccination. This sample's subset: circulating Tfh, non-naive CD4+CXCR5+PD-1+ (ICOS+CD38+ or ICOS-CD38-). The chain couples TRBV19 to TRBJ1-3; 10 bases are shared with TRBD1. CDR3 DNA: TGTGCCAGTAGTTCAACTGGGACAGGGGTAGGAAACACCATATATTTT. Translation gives CASSSTGTGVGNTIYF.